Below are 3 T cell receptor beta chains sequenced from a single sample in a study of Ad26.COV2.S vaccination and SARS-CoV-2 variants (dated by TCRdb to the early 2020s). The library was generated by the immunoSEQ multiplex PCR assay. TCRdb provides this immuneACCESS table in a form limited to in-frame rearrangements. Some clones are lacking; in checked studies, under half of them reflect an unresolved V gene, and why the rest are absent is not known. Recorded for this sample are 400,000 to 450,000 clones; around 90% of them occurred a single time. 9% to 15% of the sample rests with the top ten. Taken with the paper, the label for treatment or condition translates to: 19 received Ad26.COV2.S at low or high dose, single or two shots; several received placebo; per-sample allocation not given. For vaccine and placebo recipients, the sequenced repertoires came from samples collected on day 63 after the first injection.

The input for sequencing was peripheral blood, taken in a trial of Ad26.COV2.S vaccine versus placebo. The source of these receptors is a person between 18 and 59 years old who received the Ad26.COV2.S COVID-19 vaccine or a placebo.

The rearrangement joins TRBV28 to TRBJ1-2; D unclear. V shed 7 bases and J shed 6 bases, with 15 bases lying between them. The CDR3 has 13 amino acids. CDR1 and CDR2 (germline): MDHEN, SYDVKM. The CDR3 region is CASTTPGSNGYTF. CDR3 bases: TGTGCCAGCACCACCCCCGGGTCCAATGGCTACACCTTC.

CDR3 loop: CSVEGKGAGTEAFF. The DNA for the CDR3 is TGCAGCGTTGAAGGCAAAGGGGCTGGCACTGAAGCTTTCTTT. This chain links TRBV29-1 with TRBJ1-1; tentatively, D is TRBD1 (5 bases). Germline V lookup: CDR1 SQVTM, CDR2 ANQGSEA. CDR3 length: 14 amino acids. With 1 base removed from V and 4 bases from J, the gap between germline ends came to 13 bases.

The V gene is TRBV30, the J gene TRBJ1-6; 8 nucleotides match TRBD1. Germline V gene sequence: CDR1 GTSNPN, CDR2 SVGIG (reference sequence). The V and J ends lost 3 bases and 7 bases, in that order; junction bases with no gene match: 8. This CDR3 comprises 15 residues. The CDR3, as DNA: TGTGCCTGGAGACCTCGGACAGGGCGGAATTCACCCCTCCACTTT. This codes for CAWRPRTGRNSPLHF.